The 24 T cell receptor beta chains listed next were all sequenced from one sample in a study of metastatic and nonmetastatic thyroid tumors. Thyroid surgery was preceded by no treatment in any patient. TCRdb re-analyzed the PCR reads through MiXCR. The sample carries about 16,000 clones, around 29% recorded once. Sequenced: adjacent normal tissue. All receptors come from a female donor with papillary thyroid cancer or a benign thyroid nodule (not recorded which). Some clones in this sample may be carry-over from other donors' samples.

This clone has a handful of counts. The chain joins TRBV6-1 to TRBJ1-4, with D uncertain. The CDR3 has 13 residues. Germline-derived CDR1 and CDR2 are MNHNS and SASEGT. Trimming shortened V by 2 bases and J by 11 bases, and 12 bases separated the two germline ends. CDR3 nucleotides: TGTGCCAGCAGTGAATTGACGGGAGGGAAACTGTTTTTT. Amino acids: CASSELTGGKLFF.

This clone has more than one count but fewer than ten. V is TRBV19 and J is TRBJ1-2, with a possible D match to TRBD1 (5 bases). The germline CDR1 and CDR2 sequences are LNHDA and SQIVND (reference sequence). V was shortened by 0 bases and J by 4 bases, with 9 bases between the two germline ends. This CDR3 has 14 amino acids. The CDR3 protein is CASSIESGTYGYTF. The CDR3 DNA is TGTGCCAGTAGTATAGAATCAGGGACCTATGGCTACACCTTC.

The rearrangement uses TRBV20-1 and TRBJ2-5; 11 bases align to TRBD1. Germline CDR1 and CDR2: DFQATT and SNEGSKA (reference sequence). CDR3 length equals 15 residues. V shed 1 base, J shed 5 bases, and the junction held 6 bases outside the gene matches. This chain's CDR3 is CSARGGQGAGETQYF. The CDR3 bases are TGCAGTGCTAGAGGCGGACAGGGGGCAGGGGAGACCCAGTACTTC.

V is TRBV5-6 and J is TRBJ2-1; D possibly corresponds to TRBD2 (5 bases). Trimming removed 4 bases from V and 6 bases from J, with 20 bases in between. Germline V gives CDR1 SGHDT, CDR2 YYEEEE. The CDR3 consists of 16 residues. CDR3 DNA sequence: TGTGCCAGCAGCGTCCCCTCCCGGACTGCAGCCAATGAGCAGTTCTTC. Protein: CASSVPSRTAANEQFF. Full variable domain (remainder filled in from reference TRBV5-6 and TRBJ2-1): DAGVTQSPTHLIKTRGQQVTLRCSPKSGHDTVSWYQQALGQGPQFIFQYYEEEERQRGNFPDRFSGHQFPNYSSELNVNALLLGDSALYLCASSVPSRTAANEQFFGPGTRLTVL.

A few counts support this clone. The J gene is TRBJ2-1, the V gene TRBV20-1; D call uncertain. This CDR3 is 13 amino acids long. Germline-derived CDR1 and CDR2 are DFQATT and SNEGSKA (reference sequence). Trimming pared 3 bases from V and 9 bases from J, leaving 15 bases between. CDR3 nucleotide sequence: TGCAGTGCTAGGGTCGGTGGGGTAAGTGAGCAGTTCTTC. Translation gives CSARVGGVSEQFF.

This clone was detected only a few times. This sequence joins TRBV7-3 and TRBJ2-5; 10 positions match TRBD2. The CDR3 spans 13 residues. With 4 bases clipped from V and 4 bases from J, the junction kept 0 bases outside the gene matches. Germline CDR1 and CDR2: SGHTA and FQGTGA. The CDR3 reads CASSWTSGETQYF. CDR3 sequence (DNA): TGTGCCAGCAGCTGGACTAGCGGAGAGACCCAGTACTTC.

V usage is TRBV2 and J usage is TRBJ2-3; 11 bases map to TRBD2. There are 16 residues in the CDR3. The germline gives CDR1 SNHLY, CDR2 FYNNEI. J lost 2 bases, V lost 8 bases, and 9 bases had no gene match. The CDR3 here is CASESGTSGFTDTQYF. Here the CDR3 DNA reads TGTGCCAGCGAGTCCGGGACTAGCGGATTCACAGATACGCAGTATTTT.

Notes on this clone: This sample also contains other DNA sequences that code for the same CDR3. The chain carries TRBV6-5 and TRBJ1-1, with D hard to call. V lost 6 bases and J 3 bases, leaving 8 bases between the germline ends. This CDR3 region has 12 residues. CDR1 and CDR2 from the germline V gene are MNHEY and SVGAGI. The CDR3 reads CASSLEYTEAFF. DNA of the CDR3: TGTGCCAGCAGCCTCGAGTACACTGAAGCTTTCTTT.

This clone was seen repeatedly, ten times or more. The CDR3 loop is CASSPPGRQETQYF. DNA of the CDR3: TGTGCCAGCTCACCCCCGGGACGGCAAGAGACCCAGTACTTC. The chain carries TRBV18 and TRBJ2-5; perhaps D is TRBD1 or TRBD2 (5 bases each). Germline CDR1 reads KGHSH; CDR2 reads LQKENI. CDR3 length: 14 residues. Trimming stripped 3 bases from V and 2 bases from J, with 10 bases between.

The chain links TRBV27 to TRBJ2-7; D might be TRBD1 (5 bases). From germline, CDR1 is MNHEY and CDR2 SMNVEV (reference sequence). The CDR3 runs to 16 residues. V dropped 0 bases and J dropped 4 bases, with 16 bases sitting between them. CDR3 in DNA: TGTGCCAGCAGTTTATCGAAGGGGCACGAGTTGTACGAGCAGTACTTC. Amino acid sequence: CASSLSKGHELYEQYF.

This clone was detected a few times. The chain has TRBV7-2 and TRBJ1-2, with TRBD1 identical over 7 bases. This CDR3 has 13 residues. Germline trimming cut 7 bases from V and 2 bases from J; bases unmatched to any gene: 4. Germline assignment: CDR1 SGHTA and CDR2 FQGNSA. This CDR3 is CASTQQGNYGYTF. For the CDR3, the DNA is TGTGCCAGCACTCAACAGGGGAACTATGGCTACACCTTC.

This chain links TRBV18 with TRBJ1-1; maybe TRBD1 (6 bases). The V gene lost 1 base and the J gene lost 1 base, with 10 bases spanning the gap. This CDR3 has 15 amino acids. Germline CDR1 is KGHSH and CDR2 is LQKENI. The CDR3, as DNA: TGTGCCAGCTCACCACGTCGGGACAAGAACACTGAAGCTTTCTTT. It specifies CASSPRRDKNTEAFF. Full variable domain (outside the CDR3, taken from reference TRBV18 and TRBJ1-1): NAGVMQNPRHLVRRRGQEARLRCSPMKGHSHVYWYRQLPEEGLKFMVYLQKENIIDESGMPKERFSAEFPKEGPSILRIQQVVRGDSAAYFCASSPRRDKNTEAFFGQGTRLTVV.

The chain joins TRBV20-1 to TRBJ2-7; TRBD1 aligns across 9 bases. In germline, CDR1 is DFQATT, CDR2 SNEGSKA (reference sequence). The V gene end was trimmed by 1 base and the J gene end by 4 bases; junction bases not matched to a gene: 2. The CDR3 loop spans 13 amino acids. CDR3 amino acids: CSARGDRVYEQYF. The CDR3, as DNA: TGCAGTGCTAGAGGGGACAGGGTGTACGAGCAGTACTTC.

The rearrangement joins TRBV12-3 or TRBV12-4 to TRBJ2-1; 7 bases align to TRBD1. The CDR3 runs to 15 residues. Trimming cost V 5 bases and J 2 bases; bases outside gene matches: 6. The CDR3, as DNA: TGTGCCAGCAGTACCCGGGACAGAACCTACAATGAGCAGTTCTTC. Its translation: CASSTRDRTYNEQFF.

V is TRBV24-1 and J is TRBJ2-5, with D unresolved. This CDR3 is 15 amino acids long. Trimming left V 5 bases short and J 0 bases short, with 12 bases between. Looked up from germline, CDR1 is KGHDR and CDR2 is SFDVKD. The CDR3 DNA is TGTGCCACCAGTGGTGTCCGGACCAACCAAGAGACCCAGTACTTC. This encodes CATSGVRTNQETQYF.

V gene TRBV7-8 combines with J gene TRBJ2-7, with D maybe TRBD1 (5 bases). This CDR3 is 15 amino acids long. Trimming shortened V by 4 bases and J by 3 bases, and 16 bases separated the two germline ends. Germline V gene sequence: CDR1 SGHVS, CDR2 FQNEAQ. The CDR3, as DNA: TGTGCCAGCAGCTCCCCCCCGCAGGGCCTCTACGAGCAGTACGTC. Its translation is CASSSPPQGLYEQYV.

The genes are TRBV28 and TRBJ1-3, with 10 bases matching TRBD1. CDR1 is MDHEN and CDR2 is SYDVKM in the germline V gene. The CDR3 runs to 16 residues. Trimming took 4 bases from V and 4 from J; bases not matched to a gene: 7. CDR3 sequence: CASSSQTGGAGNTIYF. In DNA, the CDR3 is TGTGCCAGCAGTTCCCAGACAGGGGGCGCCGGAAACACCATATATTTT.

The chain joins TRBV9 to TRBJ2-7; D is perhaps TRBD2 (5 bases). Per the germline V gene, CDR1 is SGDLS and CDR2 is YYNGEE. V dropped 4 bases and J dropped 6 bases, with 11 bases sitting between them. The CDR3 runs to 12 residues. The CDR3 sequence is CASSPGGGEQYF. The CDR3 nucleotides are TGTGCCAGCAGCCCCGGAGGAGGCGAGCAGTACTTC.

Comment on this clone: A read error may explain this, as a much larger clone is one base away. The chain has TRBV5-1 and TRBJ2-7; D could derive from TRBD1 or TRBD2 (6 bases each). Germline values: CDR1 SGHRS, CDR2 YFSETQ. With 0 bases removed from V and 2 bases from J, the gap between germline ends came to 9 bases. The CDR3 has 14 residues. The chain's CDR3 is CASSLGGGPYEQYF. The DNA of the CDR3 is TGCGCCAGCAGCTTGGGTGGGGGGCCCTACGAGCAGTACTTC.

V gene TRBV11-2 combines with J gene TRBJ2-3; 16 bases agree with TRBD2. V lost 4 bases and J lost 5; bases outside the gene matches: 6. CDR3 length equals 17 residues. Germline V gene data show CDR1 as SGHAT and CDR2 as FQNNGV. The CDR3 nucleotides are TGTGCCAGCAGCTCCGGGACTAGCGGGGGGGCAATAGATACGCAGTATTTT. Protein sequence: CASSSGTSGGAIDTQYF.

The chain recombines TRBV27 with TRBJ2-2; TRBD2 matches 10 bases. The J segment lost 4 bases and the V segment lost 7 bases, leaving 6 bases of the junction unmatched. This CDR3 spans 15 amino acids. CDR1 and CDR2 (germline): MNHEY, SMNVEV (reference sequence). CDR3 residues: CASTRLAGLTGELFF. The DNA for the CDR3 is TGTGCCAGCACTAGACTAGCGGGCCTCACCGGGGAGCTGTTTTTT.

A note on this clone: One junction end does not reproduce the germline sequence, and a read error may be involved. The genes are TRBV5-1 and TRBJ1-6; 8 nucleotides match TRBD1. Germline CDR1 and CDR2: SGHRS and YFSETQ. This CDR3 has 16 residues. The CDR3: CASSSHGDRGDSPVHF. In DNA form, the CDR3 reads TGCGCCAGCAGCTCACACGGTGACAGGGGAGATTCACCCGTCCACTTT.

This clone has only a few counts. The CDR3 loop is CATSQGLPRGEQFF. CDR3 in DNA: TGTGCCACCAGCCAGGGACTACCGCGCGGGGAGCAGTTCTTC. The chain employs TRBV24-1 and TRBJ2-1; TRBD2 matches 7 bases. The V segment lost 7 bases and the J segment 10 bases; nucleotides outside the gene matches: 12. Germline V lookup: CDR1 KGHDR, CDR2 SFDVKD. This CDR3 region has 14 residues.

This chain connects TRBV20-1 to TRBJ2-5; D is possibly TRBD1 (5 bases). This CDR3 has 15 amino acids. Per germline, CDR1 DFQATT and CDR2 SNEGSKA (reference sequence). The V end was cut by 1 base, the J end by 0 bases, with 12 bases between. The CDR3 protein is CSARAGWPYQETQYF. Here the CDR3 DNA reads TGCAGTGCTAGAGCAGGGTGGCCGTACCAAGAGACCCAGTACTTC.